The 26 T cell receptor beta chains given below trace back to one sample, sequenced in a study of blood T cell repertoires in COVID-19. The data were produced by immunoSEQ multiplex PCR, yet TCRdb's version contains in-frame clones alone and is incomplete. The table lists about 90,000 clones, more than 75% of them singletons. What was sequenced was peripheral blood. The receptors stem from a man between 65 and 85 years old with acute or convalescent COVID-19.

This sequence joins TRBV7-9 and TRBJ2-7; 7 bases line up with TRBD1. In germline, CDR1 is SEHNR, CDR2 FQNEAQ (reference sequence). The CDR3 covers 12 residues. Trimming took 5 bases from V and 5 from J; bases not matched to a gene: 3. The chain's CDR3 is CASSITGDEQYF. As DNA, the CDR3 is TGTGCCAGCAGCATAACAGGGGACGAGCAGTACTTC.

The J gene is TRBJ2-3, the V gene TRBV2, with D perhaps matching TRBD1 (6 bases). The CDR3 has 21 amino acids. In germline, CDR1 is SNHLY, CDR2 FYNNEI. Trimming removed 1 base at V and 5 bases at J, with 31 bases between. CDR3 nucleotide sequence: TGTGCCAGCAGTGAAGTGCTCCCCAAAGTCTCCTGGAACAGGGTTGAAGATACGCAGTATTTT. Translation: CASSEVLPKVSWNRVEDTQYF.

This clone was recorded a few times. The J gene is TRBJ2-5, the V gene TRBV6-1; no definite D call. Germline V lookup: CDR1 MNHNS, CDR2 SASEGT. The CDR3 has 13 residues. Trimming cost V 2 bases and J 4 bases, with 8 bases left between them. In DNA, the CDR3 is TGTGCCAGCAGTGAAAACCCCGGAGAGACCCAGTACTTC. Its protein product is CASSENPGETQYF.

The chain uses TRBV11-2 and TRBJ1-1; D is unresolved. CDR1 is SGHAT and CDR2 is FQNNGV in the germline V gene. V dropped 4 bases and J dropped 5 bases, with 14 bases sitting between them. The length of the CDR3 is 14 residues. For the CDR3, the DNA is TGTGCCAGCAGCTCTTCCCCCTACTATACTGAAGCTTTCTTT. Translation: CASSSSPYYTEAFF. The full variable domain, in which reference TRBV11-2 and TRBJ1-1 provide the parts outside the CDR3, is EAGVAQSPRYKIIEKRQSVAFWCNPISGHATLYWYQQILGQGPKLLIQFQNNGVVDDSQLPKDRFSAERLKGVDSTLKIQPAKLEDSAVYLCASSSSPYYTEAFFGQGTRLTVV.

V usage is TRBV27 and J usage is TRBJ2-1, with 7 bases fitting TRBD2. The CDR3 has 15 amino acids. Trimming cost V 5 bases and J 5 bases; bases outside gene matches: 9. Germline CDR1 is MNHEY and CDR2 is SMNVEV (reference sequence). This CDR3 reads CASSPRLAYNNEQFF. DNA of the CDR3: TGTGCCAGCAGTCCCCGACTAGCCTACAACAATGAGCAGTTCTTC.

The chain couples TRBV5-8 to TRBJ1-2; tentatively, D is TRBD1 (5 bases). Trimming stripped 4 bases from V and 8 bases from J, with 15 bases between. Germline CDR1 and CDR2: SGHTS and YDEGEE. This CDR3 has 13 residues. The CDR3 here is CASSLSLKGGYTF. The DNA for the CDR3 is TGTGCCAGCAGCCTTTCCCTCAAGGGGGGCTACACCTTC.

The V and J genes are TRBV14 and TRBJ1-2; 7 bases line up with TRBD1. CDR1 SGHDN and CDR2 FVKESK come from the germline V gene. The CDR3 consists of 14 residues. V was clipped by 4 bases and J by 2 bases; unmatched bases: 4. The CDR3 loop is CASSRETGNYGYTF. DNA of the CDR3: TGTGCCAGCAGCCGAGAGACAGGGAACTATGGCTACACCTTC.

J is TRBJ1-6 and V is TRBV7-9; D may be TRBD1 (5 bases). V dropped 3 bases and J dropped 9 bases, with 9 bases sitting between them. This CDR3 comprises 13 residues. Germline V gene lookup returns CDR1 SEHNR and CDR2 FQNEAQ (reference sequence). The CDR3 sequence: CASSLQGGSPLHF. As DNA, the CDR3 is TGTGCCAGCAGCTTGCAGGGTGGTTCACCCCTCCACTTT.

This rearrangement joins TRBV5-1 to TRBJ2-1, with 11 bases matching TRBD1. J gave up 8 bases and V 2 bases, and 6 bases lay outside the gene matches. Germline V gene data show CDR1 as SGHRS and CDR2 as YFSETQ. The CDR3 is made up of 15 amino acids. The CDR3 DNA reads TGCGCCAGCAGCTTAGGACAGGGGGCTGTCTATGAGCAGTTCTTC. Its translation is CASSLGQGAVYEQFF.

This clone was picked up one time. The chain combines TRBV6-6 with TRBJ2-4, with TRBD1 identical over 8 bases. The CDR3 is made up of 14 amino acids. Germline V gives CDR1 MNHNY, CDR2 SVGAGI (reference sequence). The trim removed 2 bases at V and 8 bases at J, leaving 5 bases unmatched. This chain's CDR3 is CASSYGQGWDIQYF. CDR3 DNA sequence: TGTGCCAGCAGTTACGGACAGGGTTGGGACATTCAGTACTTC.

DNA of the CDR3: TGTGCCAGTAAAACCGGGACAGGGGATGAAAAACTGTTTTTT. Its protein is CASKTGTGDEKLFF. The V gene is TRBV2, the J gene TRBJ1-4; TRBD1 matches 10 bases. V lost 9 bases, J lost 6 bases, and 7 bases stayed unmatched. CDR1 and CDR2 (germline): SNHLY, FYNNEI. The CDR3 loop spans 14 amino acids. The whole variable domain, remainder taken from reference TRBV2 and TRBJ1-4, is EPEVTQTPSHQVTQMGQEVILRCVPISNHLYFYWYRQILGQKVEFLVSFYNNEISEKSEIFDDQFSVERPDGSNFTLKIRSTKLEDSAMYFCASKTGTGDEKLFFGSGTQLSVL.

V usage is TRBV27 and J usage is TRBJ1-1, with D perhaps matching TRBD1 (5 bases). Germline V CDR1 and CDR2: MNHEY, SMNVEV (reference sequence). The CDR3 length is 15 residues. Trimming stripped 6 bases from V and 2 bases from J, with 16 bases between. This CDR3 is CASSSLGLSNTEAFF. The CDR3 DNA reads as TGTGCCAGCAGCAGCCTGGGACTCTCTAACACTGAAGCTTTCTTT.

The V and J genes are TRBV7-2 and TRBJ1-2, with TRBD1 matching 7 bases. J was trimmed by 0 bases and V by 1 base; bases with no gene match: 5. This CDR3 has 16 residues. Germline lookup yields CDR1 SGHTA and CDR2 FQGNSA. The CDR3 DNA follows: TGTGCCAGCAGCTTAGGGGGGACAGCATCTAACTATGGCTACACCTTC. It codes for CASSLGGTASNYGYTF.

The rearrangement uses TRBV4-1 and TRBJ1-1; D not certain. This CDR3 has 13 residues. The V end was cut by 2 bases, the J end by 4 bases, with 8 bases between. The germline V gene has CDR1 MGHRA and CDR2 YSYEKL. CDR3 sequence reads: CASSQSGFTEAFF. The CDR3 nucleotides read TGCGCCAGCAGCCAATCAGGTTTCACTGAAGCTTTCTTT.

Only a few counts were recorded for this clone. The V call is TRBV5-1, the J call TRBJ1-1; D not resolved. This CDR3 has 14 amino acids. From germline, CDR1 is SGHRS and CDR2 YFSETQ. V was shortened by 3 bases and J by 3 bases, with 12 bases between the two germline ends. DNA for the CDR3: TGCGCCAGCAGCTCCCGGGGAGAGCACACTGAAGCTTTCTTT. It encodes CASSSRGEHTEAFF.

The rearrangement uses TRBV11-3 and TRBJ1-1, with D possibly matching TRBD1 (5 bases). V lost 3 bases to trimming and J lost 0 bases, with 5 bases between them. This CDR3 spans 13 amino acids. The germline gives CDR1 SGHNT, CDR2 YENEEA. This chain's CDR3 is CASSFRVNTEAFF. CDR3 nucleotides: TGTGCCAGCAGCTTCAGGGTGAACACTGAAGCTTTCTTT.

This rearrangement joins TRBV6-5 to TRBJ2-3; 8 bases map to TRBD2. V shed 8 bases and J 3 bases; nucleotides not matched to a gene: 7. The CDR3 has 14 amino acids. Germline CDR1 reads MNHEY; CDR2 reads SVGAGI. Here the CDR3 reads CASAGGTLTDTQYF. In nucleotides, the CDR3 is TGTGCCAGCGCGGGGGGTACCCTAACAGATACGCAGTATTTT.

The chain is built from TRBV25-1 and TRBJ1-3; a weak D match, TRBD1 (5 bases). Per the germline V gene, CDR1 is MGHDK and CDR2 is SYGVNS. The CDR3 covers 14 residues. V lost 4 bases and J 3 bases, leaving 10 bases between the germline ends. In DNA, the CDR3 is TGTGCCAGCAGTGGACCGGGGGTTGGAAACACCATATATTTT. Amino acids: CASSGPGVGNTIYF.

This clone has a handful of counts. In DNA form, the CDR3 reads TGTGCCACCAGCAGAGGGCCTAGCACAGATACGCAGTATTTT. This codes for CATSRGPSTDTQYF. J is TRBJ2-3 and V is TRBV15; D ambiguous. Germline V gene data show CDR1 as LNHNV and CDR2 as YYDKDF (reference sequence). The CDR3 length is 14 residues. The germline V and J ends were trimmed by 1 base and 0 bases, with 5 bases remaining between them.

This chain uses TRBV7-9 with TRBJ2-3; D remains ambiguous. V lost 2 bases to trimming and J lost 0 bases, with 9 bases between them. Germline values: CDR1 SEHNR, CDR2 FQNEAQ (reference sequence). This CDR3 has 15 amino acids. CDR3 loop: CASSLLEASTDTQYF. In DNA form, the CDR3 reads TGTGCCAGCAGCTTATTAGAGGCTAGCACAGATACGCAGTATTTT.

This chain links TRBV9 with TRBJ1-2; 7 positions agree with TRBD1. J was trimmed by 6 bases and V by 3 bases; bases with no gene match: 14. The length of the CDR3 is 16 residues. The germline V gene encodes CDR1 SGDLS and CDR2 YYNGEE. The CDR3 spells CASSAEDRVRRNGYTF. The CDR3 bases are TGTGCCAGCAGCGCCGAAGACAGGGTGAGAAGGAATGGCTACACCTTC.

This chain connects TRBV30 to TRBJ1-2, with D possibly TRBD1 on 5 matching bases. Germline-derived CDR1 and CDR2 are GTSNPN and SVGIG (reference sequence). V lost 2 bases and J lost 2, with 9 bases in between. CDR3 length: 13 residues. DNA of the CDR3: TGTGCCTGGAGTAGGGGTCCAAACTATGGCTACACCTTC. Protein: CAWSRGPNYGYTF.

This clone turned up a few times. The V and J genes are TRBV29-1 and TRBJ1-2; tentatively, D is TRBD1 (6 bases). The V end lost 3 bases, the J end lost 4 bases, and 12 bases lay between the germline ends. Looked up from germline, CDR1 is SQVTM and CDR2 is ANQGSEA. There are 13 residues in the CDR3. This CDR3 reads CSVDPGGPYGYTF. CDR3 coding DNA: TGCAGCGTTGATCCGGGGGGGCCCTATGGCTACACCTTC.

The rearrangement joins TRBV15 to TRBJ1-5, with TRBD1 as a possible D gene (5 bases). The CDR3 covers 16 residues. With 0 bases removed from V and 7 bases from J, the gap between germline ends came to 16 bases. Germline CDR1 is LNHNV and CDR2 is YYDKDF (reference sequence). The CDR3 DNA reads TGTGCCACCAGCAGAGATATAGGGCGGGGGGGGCAGCCCCAGCATTTT. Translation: CATSRDIGRGGQPQHF.

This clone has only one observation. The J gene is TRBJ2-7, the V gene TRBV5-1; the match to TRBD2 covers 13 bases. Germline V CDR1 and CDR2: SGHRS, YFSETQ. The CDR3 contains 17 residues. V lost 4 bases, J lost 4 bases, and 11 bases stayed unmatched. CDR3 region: CASSPGLAGESSYEQYF. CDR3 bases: TGCGCCAGCAGCCCTGGACTAGCGGGAGAGTCAAGTTACGAGCAGTACTTC.

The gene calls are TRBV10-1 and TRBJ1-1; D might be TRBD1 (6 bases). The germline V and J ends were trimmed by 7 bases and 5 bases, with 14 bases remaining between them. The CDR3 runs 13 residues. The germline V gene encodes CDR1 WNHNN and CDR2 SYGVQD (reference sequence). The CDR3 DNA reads TGCGCCAGCAAGCAGGGGCCGAGGACTGAAGCTTTCTTT. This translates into CASKQGPRTEAFF.